A selection of T cell receptor beta chains follows, all from one sample in a study of T cell repertoires in cytomegalovirus infection. These TCRs' antigens remain unknown. Each CDR3 protein is one row after TCRdb ran MiXCR on the reads. The data hold over 45,000 distinct CDR3 sequences, with roughly 20% observed a single time. The source was CD8+ T cells from cultured PBMCs, collected from culture after CMV antigen stimulation. Receptors originate from a human donor in good health (CMV status not recorded). Some clones in this sample may be carry-over from other donors' samples. The CDR3 runs from the conserved cysteine through the conserved F or W. Each record gives: clone size, D gene, J gene, V gene, CDR3 protein, CDR3 DNA. A D gene is named only where the DNA matches it firmly. Not every row has a clone size; where given, it reads once, few, many or a size class.

>few|TRBD2|TRBJ2-7|TRBV7-2
CASSVLAGYEQYF
TGTGCCAGCAGCGTCCTAGCGGGATACGAGCAGTACTTC
>few|.|TRBJ1-1|TRBV4-1
CASSQVLNTEAFF
TGCGCCAGCAGCCAAGTCTTGAACACTGAAGCTTTCTTT
>few|.|TRBJ2-7|TRBV7-8
CASSLKRALSYEQYF
TGTGCCAGCAGCCTCAAACGGGCACTCTCCTACGAGCAGTACTTC
>few|TRBD1|TRBJ2-5|TRBV7-6
CASSPLDRQETQYF
TGTGCCAGCAGCCCCTTGGACAGGCAAGAGACCCAGTACTTC
>.|TRBD2|TRBJ2-2|TRBV7-9
CASSSGVNTGELFF
TGTGCCAGCAGTAGCGGGGTGAACACCGGGGAGCTGTTTTTT
>few|TRBD1|TRBJ2-7|TRBV19
CASSIGGQSYEQYF
TGTGCCAGTTCCATTGGGGGACAGTCCTACGAGCAGTACTTC
>.|.|TRBJ2-3|TRBV6-6
CASSLSTDTQYF
TGTGCCAGCAGTTTAAGCACAGATACGCAGTATTTT
>.|.|TRBJ1-2|TRBV2
CASSVRGIGYTF
TGTGCCAGCAGTGTAAGAGGAATTGGCTACACCTTC
>.|.|TRBJ2-7|TRBV7-2
CASGNYEQYF
TGTGCCAGCGGGAACTACGAGCAGTACTTC
>.|TRBD1|TRBJ1-5|TRBV27
CASRRQGTPSNQPQHF
TGTGCCAGCAGGCGACAGGGGACCCCTAGCAATCAGCCCCAGCATTTT
>.|.|TRBJ2-1|TRBV7-1
CASSRGSNNEQFF
TGTGCCAGCAGCCGGGGGAGTAACAATGAGCAGTTCTTC
>.|.|TRBJ2-1|TRBV4-3
CASSQDHQVYNEQFF
TGCGCCAGCAGCCAAGATCACCAGGTGTACAATGAGCAGTTCTTC
>.|.|TRBJ2-7|TRBV7-2
CASSLEPDEQYF
TGTGCCAGCAGCTTAGAGCCGGACGAGCAGTACTTC
>few|.|TRBJ1-1|TRBV19
CASRRNTEAFF
TGTGCCAGTAGGAGAAACACTGAAGCTTTCTTT
>few|TRBD2|TRBJ2-5|TRBV5-4
CASSLPAVAGETQYF
TGTGCCAGCAGCTTGCCAGCGGTAGCGGGAGAGACCCAGTACTTC